The subject of this entry is one T cell receptor (beta chain). The antigen remains unidentified. The data were produced by immunoSEQ multiplex PCR, yet TCRdb's version contains in-frame clones alone and is incomplete. The profile shows about 19,000 clones, approximately 82% of them singletons. The sample originates from a study of PD-L1 blockade in urothelial cancer. Findings and caveats of the study: Durable-benefit patients showed greater tumor-associated blood clone expansion at 3 weeks.

Time point denoted: peripheral blood 6 weeks after treatment start. Trimming stripped 3 bases from V and 4 bases from J, with 6 bases between. Per germline, CDR1 KGHSH and CDR2 LQKENI. This CDR3 region has 13 residues. The chain combines TRBV18 with TRBJ1-4; D not resolved. The sequence was obtained from a man over 45 with urothelial cancer. The specimen comprised PBMCs, sampled around atezolizumab (anti-PD-L1) treatment. The CDR3 DNA sequence: TGTGCCAGCTCACCCAGGTTTAATGAAAAACTGTTTTTT. Translating gives CASSPRFNEKLFF.